The 27 T cell receptor beta chains presented below share a single source sample, sequenced in a study of cytomegalovirus exposure and HLA in healthy donors. The PCR contained 60 Vbeta and 13 Jbeta primers. Here immunoSEQ multiplex PCR was the method, and the copy in TCRdb shows in-frame clones only, minus some. The sample gives 150,000 to 200,000 clones, roughly 73% of which show up once; around 3.1% is in the top ten. The source material was PBMCs. These receptors came from a female donor in good health and CMV-seronegative.

As concerns this clone: At one of its ends the junction is not consistent with the germline gene, which may arise from a read error. V gene TRBV6-5 combines with J gene TRBJ2-3, with 9 bases matching TRBD2. Germline V CDR1 and CDR2: MNHEY, SVGAGI. The CDR3 consists of 16 residues. CDR3 DNA: TGTGCCAGCAGTCACTCTAGCGGGGCGAGCACAGATACGCAGTATTTT. This gives the protein CASSHSSGASTDTQYF.

This clone was seen just once. The chain links TRBV5-6 to TRBJ2-6, with TRBD1 identical over 10 bases. The CDR3 has 17 residues. J gave up 1 base and V 2 bases, and 3 bases lay outside the gene matches. In germline, CDR1 is SGHDT, CDR2 YYEEEE. The CDR3 spells CASSFWTGGSGANVLTF. CDR3 nucleotide sequence: TGTGCCAGCAGCTTTTGGACAGGGGGGTCTGGGGCCAACGTCCTGACTTTC.

A word on this clone: The sample carries other DNA sequences with the same CDR3. The chain combines TRBV4-1 with TRBJ2-7, with TRBD2 matching over 7 bases. The CDR3 runs to 15 residues. Germline CDR1 MGHRA, CDR2 YSYEKL. V lost 0 bases and J lost 6; bases outside the gene matches: 8. Written as DNA, the CDR3 is TGCGCCAGCAGCCAAGATCGAGGCGGGAGTGGCGAGCAGTACTTC. The encoded protein is CASSQDRGGSGEQYF.

The chain carries TRBV4-1 and TRBJ1-1; 9 bases line up with TRBD1. Germline CDR1 is MGHRA and CDR2 is YSYEKL. V trimming: 0 bases; J trimming: 4 bases; junction bases outside the gene matches: 9. This CDR3 has 17 amino acids. The CDR3: CASSQEQGAFELTEAFF. CDR3 nucleotide sequence: TGCGCCAGCAGCCAAGAACAGGGGGCTTTTGAACTCACTGAAGCTTTCTTT.

The chain uses TRBV6-6 and TRBJ1-5; 7 nucleotides agree with TRBD1. The V gene end was trimmed by 2 bases and the J gene end by 5 bases; junction bases not matched to a gene: 3. This CDR3 is 14 amino acids long. Germline loops: CDR1 MNHNY, CDR2 SVGAGI (reference sequence). The DNA for the CDR3 is TGTGCCAGCAGTTACGGCCAGGGGGATCAGCCCCAGCATTTT. Amino acid sequence: CASSYGQGDQPQHF.

The genes are TRBV5-4 and TRBJ2-7, with 10 positions matching TRBD1. CDR1 and CDR2 from the germline V gene are SGHNT and YYREEE (reference sequence). With 4 bases clipped from V and 4 bases from J, the junction kept 5 bases outside the gene matches. The CDR3 has 14 amino acids. CDR3 amino acids: CASSPGTGEYEQYF. For the CDR3, the DNA is TGTGCCAGCAGCCCCGGGACAGGGGAATACGAGCAGTACTTC.

The table lists this clone with a few counts. The chain uses TRBV10-1 and TRBJ2-1; D call uncertain. The germline V gene has CDR1 WNHNN and CDR2 SYGVQD (reference sequence). The CDR3 is 12 amino acids. V was pared by 0 bases and J by 9 bases, with 6 bases between. The CDR3 here is CASSESVGEQFF. The DNA of the CDR3 is TGCGCCAGCAGTGAGTCTGTCGGTGAGCAGTTCTTC.

This clone was recorded a few times. In the same sample, other DNA sequences code for this CDR3. The V call is TRBV7-9, the J call TRBJ2-5, with D possibly matching TRBD2 (6 bases). The CDR3 is 16 amino acids. V lost 5 bases, J lost 0 bases, and 16 bases lay in between. Germline assignment: CDR1 SEHNR and CDR2 FQNEAQ (reference sequence). The CDR3 bases are TGTGCCAGCAGCGATACTGGACTACCGTACCAAGAGACCCAGTACTTC. Translating it yields CASSDTGLPYQETQYF.

The rearrangement links TRBV6-5 to TRBJ1-2; the match to TRBD1 covers 7 bases. The CDR3 totals 14 residues. In germline, CDR1 is MNHEY, CDR2 SVGAGI. The V gene end was trimmed by 2 bases and the J gene end by 4 bases; junction bases not matched to a gene: 4. CDR3 sequence: CASSYPDRSYGYTF. In DNA, the CDR3 is TGTGCCAGCAGTTACCCGGACAGGTCCTATGGCTACACCTTC.

The chain combines TRBV18 with TRBJ1-5; D possibly corresponds to TRBD1 (6 bases). V was trimmed by 4 bases and J by 6 bases, leaving 13 bases between them. Germline V lookup: CDR1 KGHSH, CDR2 LQKENI. This CDR3 is 14 amino acids long. CDR3 in amino acids: CASSLEIGGQPQHF. The CDR3 bases are TGTGCCAGCTCACTTGAGATAGGGGGTCAGCCCCAGCATTTT.

CDR3 residues: CASSEEQGGHPQNTEAFF. Here the CDR3 DNA reads TGTGCCAGCAGTGAGGAACAGGGCGGGCACCCCCAGAACACTGAAGCTTTCTTT. The genes are TRBV25-1 and TRBJ1-1; D might be TRBD1 (6 bases). Trimming shortened V by 3 bases and J by 1 base, and 21 bases separated the two germline ends. CDR3 length: 18 residues. Germline CDR1 and CDR2: MGHDK and SYGVNS.

Points on this clone: The junction does not match germline at one end; this may be a read error. This CDR3 is CASSLDHSSYEQYF. CDR3 DNA sequence: TGCGCCAGCAGTTTGGACCACAGCTCCTACGAGCAGTACTTC. This chain connects TRBV5-1 to TRBJ2-7; D is unresolved. Germline lookup yields CDR1 SGHRS and CDR2 YFSETQ. The CDR3 runs 14 residues. The complete variable domain, with remaining parts taken from reference TRBV5-1 and TRBJ2-7, reads KAGVTQTPRYLIKTRGQQVTLSCSPISGHRSVSWYQQTPGQGLQFLFEYFSETQRNKGNFPGRFSGRQFSNSRSEMNVSTLELGDSALYLCASSLDHSSYEQYFGPGTRLTVT.

The V and J genes are TRBV5-4 and TRBJ2-5; 11 nucleotides match TRBD2. The CDR3 totals 18 residues. Germline loops: CDR1 SGHNT, CDR2 YYREEE (reference sequence). Unmatched junction bases numbered 12, after V lost 4 bases and J lost 1 base. CDR3 DNA sequence: TGTGCCAGCAGCCAAGGGGGACTAGCGGTTCGGGTCCAAGAGACCCAGTACTTC. This encodes CASSQGGLAVRVQETQYF. Full variable domain (rest looked up from reference TRBV5-4 and TRBJ2-5): ETGVTQSPTHLIKTRGQQVTLRCSSQSGHNTVSWYQQALGQGPQFIFQYYREEENGRGNFPPRFSGLQFPNYSSELNVNALELDDSALYLCASSQGGLAVRVQETQYFGPGTRLLVL.

The chain recombines TRBV2 with TRBJ2-4, with 10 bases lining up with TRBD2. This CDR3 spans 14 amino acids. From germline, CDR1 is SNHLY and CDR2 FYNNEI. V trimming: 4 bases; J trimming: 7 bases; junction bases outside the gene matches: 4. The CDR3 spells CASSGTSGENIQYF. The CDR3 coding sequence is TGTGCCAGCAGTGGGACTAGCGGAGAGAACATTCAGTACTTC.

This chain connects TRBV5-3 to TRBJ1-5; D is unresolved. TRBV5-3 is annotated as an ORF whose role is uncertain. Trimming shortened V by 2 bases and J by 1 base, and 4 bases separated the two germline ends. This CDR3 contains 13 residues. CDR3: CARSFRSNQPQHF. CDR3 DNA: TGTGCCAGAAGCTTCAGGAGCAATCAGCCCCAGCATTTT.

The CDR3 is CASSLAGGEETQYF. CDR3 bases: TGCGCCAGCAGTCTAGCGGGAGGCGAAGAGACCCAGTACTTC. The chain recombines TRBV5-1 with TRBJ2-5, with 11 bases matching TRBD2. The V gene end was trimmed by 5 bases and the J gene end by 3 bases; junction bases not matched to a gene: 3. CDR1 SGHRS and CDR2 YFSETQ come from the germline V gene. The CDR3 is 14 amino acids.

The rearrangement uses TRBV18 and TRBJ1-3; a possible D gene is TRBD1 (6 bases). This CDR3 is 16 amino acids long. Trimming left V 6 bases short and J 4 bases short, with 19 bases between. Germline loops: CDR1 KGHSH, CDR2 LQKENI. DNA for the CDR3: TGTGCCAGCTCCCAAACCACAGGGATCGTCGGAAACACCATATATTTT. Protein: CASSQTTGIVGNTIYF.

V usage is TRBV11-2 and J usage is TRBJ2-7; D might be TRBD2 (6 bases). The CDR3 length is 13 residues. V was trimmed by 4 bases and J by 5 bases, leaving 12 bases between them. Germline lookup yields CDR1 SGHAT and CDR2 FQNNGV. The CDR3 reads CASSSLTRNEQYF. The CDR3, as DNA: TGTGCCAGCAGCTCCTTGACTAGAAACGAGCAGTACTTC.

Comment on this clone: This specimen includes other DNA sequences encoding the same CDR3. The V and J genes are TRBV28 and TRBJ1-1, with TRBD1 as a possible D gene (5 bases). This CDR3 spans 13 amino acids. Between the trimmed V and J ends, which lost 2 bases and 1 base, there was a span of 5 bases. Germline V lookup: CDR1 MDHEN, CDR2 SYDVKM. The CDR3 here is CASSLGQNTEAFF. The CDR3 DNA sequence: TGTGCCAGCAGTTTAGGACAGAACACTGAAGCTTTCTTT.

The V and J genes are TRBV14 and TRBJ2-7; 9 bases are a match to TRBD2. The CDR3 totals 16 residues. Germline CDR1 SGHDN, CDR2 FVKESK. J lost 2 bases, V lost 5 bases, and 10 bases had no gene match. Here the CDR3 reads CASSGSLAGPPYEQYF. CDR3 in DNA: TGTGCCAGCAGCGGATCACTAGCGGGTCCCCCCTACGAGCAGTACTTC.

The V and J genes are TRBV27 and TRBJ1-4; TRBD1 matches at 8 bases. CDR1 MNHEY and CDR2 SMNVEV come from the germline V gene (reference sequence). The CDR3 sequence is 15 residues long. J lost 5 bases, V lost 3 bases, and 5 bases had no gene match. The CDR3 bases are TGTGCCAGCAGTTTTTCGGGACAGGCCAATGAAAAACTGTTTTTT. This encodes CASSFSGQANEKLFF. Looking up the rest from reference TRBV27 and TRBJ1-4 gives the full variable domain: EAQVTQNPRYLITVTGKKLTVTCSQNMNHEYMSWYRQDPGLGLRQIYYSMNVEVTDKGDVPEGYKVSRKEKRNFPLILESPSPNQTSLYFCASSFSGQANEKLFFGSGTQLSVL.

The rearrangement links TRBV28 to TRBJ1-2; weak D call: TRBD1 (5 bases). The germline V gene has CDR1 MDHEN and CDR2 SYDVKM. Trimming removed 5 bases at V and 5 bases at J, with 15 bases between. This CDR3 is 14 amino acids long. The CDR3 sequence: CASSRRGFDYGYTF. The CDR3 DNA is TGTGCCAGCAGTCGTAGGGGCTTTGATTATGGCTACACCTTC.

The V call is TRBV19, the J call TRBJ1-3; D gene uncertain. The CDR3 is 13 amino acids. Looked up from germline, CDR1 is LNHDA and CDR2 is SQIVND (reference sequence). Here the CDR3 DNA reads TGTGCTACCTCTGACTTCTCTGGAAACACCATATATTTT. Translation: CATSDFSGNTIYF.

The chain joins TRBV7-2 to TRBJ2-7; D is perhaps TRBD1 (5 bases). This CDR3 is built from 12 residues. V was pared by 3 bases and J by 5 bases, with 8 bases between. CDR1 is SGHTA, CDR2 FQGNSA, per germline. The CDR3 loop is CASSLFRDEQYF. CDR3 bases: TGTGCCAGCAGCTTGTTCAGGGACGAGCAGTACTTC. Full variable domain (outside the CDR3, taken from reference TRBV7-2 and TRBJ2-7): GAGVSQSPSNKVTEKGKDVELRCDPISGHTALYWYRQSLGQGLEFLIYFQGNSAPDKSGLPSDRFSAERTGGSVSTLTIQRTQQEDSAVYLCASSLFRDEQYFGPGTRLTVT.

This chain links TRBV28 with TRBJ2-1, with a tentative D call TRBD1 (7 bases). The V gene's germline CDR1 is MDHEN and CDR2 SYDVKM. CDR3 size: 14 residues. V was pared by 6 bases and J by 9 bases, with 18 bases between. CDR3 DNA: TGTGCCAGCAGGGCAGCAGGGGGGCGCGGTGAGCAGTTCTTC. Translated: CASRAAGGRGEQFF.

This chain connects TRBV28 to TRBJ1-3; 9 positions match TRBD1. The CDR3 consists of 13 residues. Germline trimming cut 6 bases from V and 5 bases from J; bases unmatched to any gene: 2. Germline CDR1 MDHEN, CDR2 SYDVKM. The CDR3 coding sequence is TGTGCCAGCAGGGGGACAGGGCGAAACACCATATATTTT. Residues: CASRGTGRNTIYF.

CDR3 amino acids: CASSHGLDRSYEQYF. The CDR3 region has the DNA TGCGCCAGCAGCCACGGCCTGGACAGGTCCTACGAGCAGTACTTC. The genes are TRBV4-3 and TRBJ2-5; the match to TRBD1 covers 7 bases. The J call may be in error: the DNA end matches TRBJ2-7 better. Germline V gene lookup returns CDR1 LGHNA and CDR2 YSLEER. The CDR3 is 15 amino acids.